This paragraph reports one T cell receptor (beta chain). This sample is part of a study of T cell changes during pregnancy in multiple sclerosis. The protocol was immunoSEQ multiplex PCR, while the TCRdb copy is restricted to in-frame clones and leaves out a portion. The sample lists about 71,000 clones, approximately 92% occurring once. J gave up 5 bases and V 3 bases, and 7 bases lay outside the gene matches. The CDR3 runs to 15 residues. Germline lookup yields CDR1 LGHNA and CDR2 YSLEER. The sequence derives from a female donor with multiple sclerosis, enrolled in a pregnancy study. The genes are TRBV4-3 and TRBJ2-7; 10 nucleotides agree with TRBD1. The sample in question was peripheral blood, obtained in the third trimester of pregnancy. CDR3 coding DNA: TGCGCCAGCAGCCACCGGGGACAGGGGCCCCACGAGCAGTACTTC. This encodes CASSHRGQGPHEQYF.